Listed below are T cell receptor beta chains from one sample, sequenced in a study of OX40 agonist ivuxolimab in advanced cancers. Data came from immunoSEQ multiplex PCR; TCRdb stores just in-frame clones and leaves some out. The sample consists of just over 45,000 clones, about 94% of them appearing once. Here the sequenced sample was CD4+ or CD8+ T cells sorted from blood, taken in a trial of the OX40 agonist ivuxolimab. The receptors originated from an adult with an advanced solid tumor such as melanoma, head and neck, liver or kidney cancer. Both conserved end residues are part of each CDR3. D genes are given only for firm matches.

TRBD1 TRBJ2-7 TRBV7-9 CASSPPEGQTSYEQYF TGTGCCAGCAGCCCCCCCGAGGGACAGACCTCCTACGAGCAGTACTTC
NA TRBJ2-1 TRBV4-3 CASSQDWSYNEQFF TGCGCCAGCAGCCAAGATTGGTCCTACAATGAGCAGTTCTTC
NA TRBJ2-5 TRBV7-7 CASSFSTEETQYF TGTGCTAGCAGCTTCTCGACGGAAGAGACCCAGTACTTC
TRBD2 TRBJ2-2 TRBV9 CASSVAPGLAGGPLTGELFF TGTGCCAGCAGCGTAGCCCCAGGACTAGCGGGAGGGCCGCTAACCGGGGAGCTGTTTTTT
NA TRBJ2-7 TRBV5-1 CASSLVADLFSYEQYF TGCGCCAGCAGCTTGGTAGCAGACCTATTCTCCTACGAGCAGTACTTC
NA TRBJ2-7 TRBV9 CASSPGLFSYEQYF TGTGCCAGCAGCCCCGGACTGTTCTCCTACGAGCAGTACTTC
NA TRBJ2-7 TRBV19 CASSPHGGATYEQYF TGTGCCAGTAGCCCTCATGGGGGGGCCACCTACGAGCAGTACTTC
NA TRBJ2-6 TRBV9 CASTIGHSGANVLTF TGTGCCAGCACTATAGGACACTCTGGGGCCAACGTCCTGACTTTC
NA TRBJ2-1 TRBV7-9 CASSLARSGLPNEQFF TGTGCCAGCAGCTTAGCGCGGAGCGGGCTCCCCAATGAGCAGTTCTTC
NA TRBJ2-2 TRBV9 CASSVRVRGRDTGELFF TGTGCCAGCAGCGTAAGAGTCAGGGGTCGGGACACCGGGGAGCTGTTTTTT
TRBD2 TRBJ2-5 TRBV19 CASSSTSGKAWETQYF TGTGCCAGTAGCTCAACTAGCGGGAAGGCCTGGGAGACCCAGTACTTC
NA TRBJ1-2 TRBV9 CASSTSRAARGYTF TGTGCCAGCAGCACCTCCCGGGCGGCTCGCGGCTACACCTTC
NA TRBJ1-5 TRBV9 CASSVSDRLYQPQHF TGTGCCAGCAGCGTCTCCGACAGGCTCTATCAGCCCCAGCATTTT
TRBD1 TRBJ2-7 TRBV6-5 CASGWTGYANEQYF TGTGCCAGCGGATGGACAGGGTACGCTAACGAGCAGTACTTC
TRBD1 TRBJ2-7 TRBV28 CASRTRTGDSYEQYF TGTGCCAGCAGAACCAGGACAGGTGATTCCTACGAGCAGTACTTC
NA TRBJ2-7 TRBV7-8 CASSRGTGRSYEQYF TGTGCCAGCAGCCGAGGGACGGGCCGGTCCTACGAGCAGTACTTC
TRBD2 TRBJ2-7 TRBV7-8 CASSLAGTSGLYEQYF TGTGCCAGCAGCTTAGCGGGGACTAGCGGACTTTACGAGCAGTACTTC
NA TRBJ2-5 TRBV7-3 CASSSVTEYQETQYF TGTGCCAGCAGCTCTGTGACAGAGTACCAAGAGACCCAGTACTTC
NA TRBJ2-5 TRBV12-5 CASADGGVPFDETQYF TGTGCTAGTGCCGACGGAGGGGTGCCCTTCGATGAGACCCAGTACTTC
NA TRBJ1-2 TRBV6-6 CASSYHPTGGYTF TGTGCCAGCAGTTACCACCCAACAGGGGGCTACACCTTC
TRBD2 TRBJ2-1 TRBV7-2 CASSLAGTSGNEQFF TGTGCCAGCAGCTTAGCCGGGACTAGCGGCAATGAGCAGTTCTTC
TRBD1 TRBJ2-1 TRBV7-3 CASSLSTGSPYNEQFF TGTGCCAGCAGCTTATCGACAGGGTCCCCTTACAATGAGCAGTTCTTC
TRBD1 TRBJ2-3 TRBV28 CASKMGTGGAADTQYF TGTGCCAGCAAGATGGGGACAGGGGGCGCCGCAGATACGCAGTATTTT